These 3 T cell receptor beta chains came from one sample sequenced in a study of blood T cells in healthy people across ages. A second PCR, run for about 6 to 12 cycles, used a sample-barcoded 5' primer plus a J-beta primer mix. TCRdb re-analysed the 5' RACE reads in MiXCR, keeping a single row per CDR3 protein. The data contain roughly 900,000 distinct CDR3 sequences, around 48% of them singletons. The sample was blood. The receptor set was obtained from a man younger than 40 in good health.

The gene calls are TRBV5-1 and TRBJ2-7, with D perhaps TRBD2 (5 bases). The end of the DNA fits TRBJ2-5 better, so the J call may be wrong. CDR3 length: 14 amino acids. Germline CDR1 reads SGHRS; CDR2 reads YFSETQ. In DNA, the CDR3 is TGCGCCAGCAGAGTTGAGGGCGGAGGAGAGACCCAGTACTTC. Its translation: CASRVEGGGETQYF.

For this clonotype: A read error may be the cause here, since a much bigger clone is one base away. In DNA, the CDR3 is TGTGCCAGCAAGGCTAGCGGGGGGAATGGTGACCAGTTCTTC. Translating it yields CASKASGGNGDQFF. The chain has TRBV28 and TRBJ2-1, with 11 nucleotides matching TRBD2. Germline loops: CDR1 MDHEN, CDR2 SYDVKM. Germline trimming cut 7 bases from V and 13 bases from J; bases unmatched to any gene: 12. The length of the CDR3 is 14 residues.

The chain is built from TRBV28 and TRBJ2-2; D gene uncertain. The CDR3 contains 15 residues. The germline V gene encodes CDR1 MDHEN and CDR2 SYDVKM. V was pared by 3 bases and J by 6 bases, with 14 bases between. The CDR3 nucleotides are TGTGCCAGCAGTTTGTTCGAGGCGTATCCCGGGGAGCTGTTTTTT. Amino acid sequence: CASSLFEAYPGELFF.